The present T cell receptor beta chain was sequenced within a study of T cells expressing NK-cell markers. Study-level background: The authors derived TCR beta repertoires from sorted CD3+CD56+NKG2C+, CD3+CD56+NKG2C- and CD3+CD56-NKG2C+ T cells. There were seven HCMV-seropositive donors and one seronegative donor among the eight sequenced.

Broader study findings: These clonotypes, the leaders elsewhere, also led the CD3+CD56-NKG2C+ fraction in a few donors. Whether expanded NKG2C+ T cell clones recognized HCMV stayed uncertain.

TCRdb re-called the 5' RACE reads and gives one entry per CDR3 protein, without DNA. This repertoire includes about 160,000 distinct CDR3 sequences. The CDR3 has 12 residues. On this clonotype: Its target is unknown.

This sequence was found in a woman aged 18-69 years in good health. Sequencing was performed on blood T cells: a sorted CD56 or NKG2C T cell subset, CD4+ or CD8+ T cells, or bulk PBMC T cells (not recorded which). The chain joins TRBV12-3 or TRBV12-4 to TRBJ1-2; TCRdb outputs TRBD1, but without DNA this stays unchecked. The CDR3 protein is CASSLRGYGYTF.